This TCR beta chain appears in the sequencing data of a study of blood T cells in healthy people across ages (dated by TCRdb to the mid-2010s). With regard to the full study: In model experiments, template switching captured roughly one uniquely barcoded TCR beta cDNA molecule for every two T cells. Age-related changes in TCR beta repertoire diversity were measured in the study by deep sequencing normalized with unique cDNA molecular identifiers. Donors were grouped into four age groups: young (average approximately 15 years), middle-aged (roughly 38), aged (around 62) and long-lived (over 80). Donors of different ages were randomly distributed across sequencing lanes to avoid experimental bias. Using the same blood draw, the study looked at two additional independent replicas of 1 million unique cDNA reads for two donors, one aged 18 to 30 and the other aged 80 or older. The investigation overall reported the following: Estimates of total diversity based on one million sequenced T cells were considered lower bounds and underestimates. Because profiling used bulk unsorted PBMCs, naive and antigen-experienced compartments could not be compared conclusively. Observed TCR beta diversity per million T cells fell roughly linearly with age, and a significant reduction was already apparent by age about 36. A strong correlation was found between observed TCR beta diversity and the percentage of naive T cells measured by flow cytometry. Donor CMV infection status was unknown, potentially confounding age-related changes in expanded clonotypes. The long-lived group showed more naive CD4+ T cells, fewer expanded clones and increased TCR diversity than the aged group, suggesting age selection.

Donors were 35 to 40 systemically healthy Caucasian individuals from Russia aged roughly 6 to 95 years. Each donor gave roughly 9.5 milliliters of peripheral blood, collected into EDTA-treated Vacutainer tubes. PBMCs were isolated by Ficoll-Paque density-gradient centrifugation, with at least 6.5 million obtained per sample. Total RNA was extracted from PBMCs with Trizol reagent, with at least 5 micrograms obtained per sample. The percentages of naive CD45RAhigh/CD27high T cells were determined by flow cytometry on a PBMC aliquot from every donor. A remark on this clonotype: Its cognate antigen has yet to be identified. Sequence at one end of the junction differs from germline and may be a read error.

The receptor library was made with 5' RACE. The instrument was an Illumina HiSeq 2500. A second PCR of about 7 to 12 cycles was performed with a sample-barcoded 5' primer and a J-beta primer mix. A template-switch 5' adaptor carrying 12 random nucleotides introduced a unique molecular identifier onto each TCR beta cDNA molecule. At least 3 million CDR3-containing paired-end reads were obtained from each sample. First-strand cDNA was synthesized from all RNA with the Mint cDNA synthesis kit, primed by a TRBC-specific oligonucleotide. All cDNA was treated with uracil-DNA glycosylase and then went through a first 18-cycle PCR with the universal primers M1SS and BC2_uni_R. The original methods were these. Normalization of each sample was performed by random selection of 1 million high-quality reads, each carrying a distinct molecular identifier. Instead of being binned into consensus sequences, reads that shared molecular identifiers were thrown out. MiTCR, set to a Q25 quality threshold and the strictest error-elimination algorithm, was used for CDR3 identification, clonotype clustering and error correction. Lower-bound total TCR beta diversity was estimated with a nonparametric unseen species model using Euler transformation. TCRdb reworked the public reads: Q25 trimming with fastp, MiXCR clone assembly, productive beta chains retained. Rows matching on CDR3 protein sequence are summarized as one entry with the most common DNA and genes. The V and J calls here are based on TCRdb, not the publication. Within this sample are hundreds of thousands of distinct CDR3 sequences, with 53% of them counted one time only. Of the sample, approximately 40% falls within the top ten clones.

From its cysteine to its phenylalanine, the CDR3 spans 16 amino acids. The CDR3 DNA has 48 bases and is translated from base 1. Based on the germline V gene (reference sequence), the CDR1 and CDR2 sequences are LGHDT and YNNKEL. Sequencing was done on a sample of blood. The TCR was taken from a man older than 75 in good health. The chain was built from TRBV3-1 and TRBJ2-5, with 9 bases in between that match TRBD1. The CDR3 region: CASSHWTGAFQATQYF. In nucleotide form, the sequence is TGTGCCAGCAGCCACTGGACAGGGGCGTTCCAAGCGACCCAGTACTTC.